The 18 T cell receptor beta chains given below trace back to one sample, sequenced in a study of cytomegalovirus exposure and HLA in healthy donors. Here immunoSEQ multiplex PCR was the method, and the copy in TCRdb shows in-frame clones only, minus some. The sample yields approximately 300,000 clones, around 87% seen once. The sample consisted of PBMCs. These receptors originate from a woman in her twenties or thirties in good health and CMV-seropositive.

The V gene is TRBV7-9, the J gene TRBJ2-3, with D unresolved. The CDR3 is 14 amino acids. The V gene lost 0 bases and the J gene lost 6 bases, with 10 bases spanning the gap. Per germline, CDR1 SEHNR and CDR2 FQNEAQ (reference sequence). CDR3 protein: CASSLAVGGDTQYF. The CDR3 DNA reads as TGTGCCAGCAGCTTAGCTGTCGGTGGGGATACGCAGTATTTT.

The count of this clone is one. This rearrangement joins TRBV30 to TRBJ2-1, with TRBD2 identical over 12 bases. The germline V gene encodes CDR1 GTSNPN and CDR2 SVGIG (reference sequence). V shed 0 bases and J 4 bases; nucleotides not matched to a gene: 7. CDR3 length equals 17 residues. The CDR3 DNA sequence: TGTGCCTGGAGTGTACGAGGACTAGCGGGGACGTACAATGAGCAGTTCTTC. Translated: CAWSVRGLAGTYNEQFF. Combining the CDR3 with reference TRBV30 and TRBJ2-1 gives the whole variable domain SQTIHQWPATLVQPVGSPLSLECTVEGTSNPNLYWYRQAAGRGLQLLFYSVGIGQISSEVPQNLSASRPQDRQFILSSKKLLLSDSGFYLCAWSVRGLAGTYNEQFFGPGTRLTVL.

The V call is TRBV18, the J call TRBJ2-3; D is unresolved. CDR1 and CDR2 (germline): KGHSH, LQKENI. Trimming stripped 8 bases from V and 2 bases from J, with 20 bases between. There are 16 residues in the CDR3. The CDR3: CASDTSLPYDTDTQYF. CDR3 bases: TGTGCCAGCGACACCTCCCTTCCCTACGACACAGATACGCAGTATTTT.

V usage is TRBV11-2 and J usage is TRBJ1-2; 8 nucleotides match TRBD1. Germline CDR1 is SGHAT and CDR2 is FQNNGV. V shed 3 bases and J 5 bases; nucleotides not matched to a gene: 8. The CDR3 runs 15 residues. Written as DNA, the CDR3 is TGTGCCAGCAGCTTCACTGCAGGGGGCCGGTATGGCTACACCTTC. As protein: CASSFTAGGRYGYTF.

The chain employs TRBV5-1 and TRBJ1-2; D possibly corresponds to TRBD1 (6 bases). CDR3 length equals 17 residues. Trimming took 4 bases from V and 6 from J, leaving 25 bases between them. Germline CDR1 and CDR2: SGHRS and YFSETQ. DNA of the CDR3: TGCGCCAGCAGCGCCAACAGGGACTTCCGACCGGCTAATGGCTACACCTTC. Its protein product is CASSANRDFRPANGYTF.

The rearrangement uses TRBV4-1 and TRBJ2-5; no clear D gene. Germline V CDR1 and CDR2: MGHRA, YSYEKL. The CDR3 has 14 residues. V dropped 0 bases and J dropped 6 bases, with 11 bases sitting between them. CDR3 protein: CASSQDPGGQTQYF. The DNA for the CDR3 is TGCGCCAGCAGCCAAGATCCCGGCGGTCAGACCCAGTACTTC.

The sample holds one count of this clone. The chain is built from TRBV2 and TRBJ1-5, with a possible D match to TRBD1 (5 bases). Germline CDR1 and CDR2: SNHLY and FYNNEI. The CDR3 spans 13 residues. The V and J ends lost 8 bases and 6 bases respectively, with 14 bases between them. The chain's CDR3 is CASGGRPSQPQHF. The CDR3, as DNA: TGTGCCAGCGGGGGACGGCCGAGTCAGCCCCAGCATTTT.

The chain recombines TRBV28 with TRBJ1-1, with D hard to call. Germline loops: CDR1 MDHEN, CDR2 SYDVKM. Between the trimmed V and J ends, which lost 2 bases and 10 bases, there was a span of 11 bases. This CDR3 comprises 12 residues. This CDR3 is CASSLQSGRAFF. The CDR3 DNA is TGTGCCAGCAGTTTACAATCCGGGCGAGCTTTCTTT.

The chain employs TRBV19 and TRBJ2-3; 10 bases fit TRBD2. The CDR3 spans 16 residues. Germline V gene sequence: CDR1 LNHDA, CDR2 SQIVND (reference sequence). J gave up 5 bases and V 6 bases, and 11 bases lay outside the gene matches. CDR3 sequence (DNA): TGTGCCAGTAGAGTCAGGCTAGCGGGAGTTGGAGATACGCAGTATTTT. Protein: CASRVRLAGVGDTQYF.

The chain joins TRBV13 to TRBJ1-1; unclear D gene. The ends were cut back, 1 base at V and 7 bases at J, with 10 bases in the middle. Germline values: CDR1 PRHDT, CDR2 FYEKMQ (reference sequence). The CDR3 has 13 residues. CDR3 protein: CASSLEADVEAFF. Written as DNA, the CDR3 is TGTGCCAGCAGCTTAGAGGCAGATGTTGAAGCTTTCTTT.

The V and J genes are TRBV19 and TRBJ2-7, with TRBD2 matching over 10 bases. Losses at the gene ends were 6 bases for V and 2 bases for J; bases not matched to a gene: 7. This CDR3 spans 15 amino acids. Germline CDR1 is LNHDA and CDR2 is SQIVND (reference sequence). The CDR3 sequence: CASRPSSGSTYEQYF. For the CDR3, the DNA is TGTGCCAGTAGACCCTCTAGCGGGAGTACCTACGAGCAGTACTTC.

V is TRBV6-5 and J is TRBJ2-5; 7 nucleotides align to TRBD2. The CDR3 length is 13 residues. The J segment lost 5 bases and the V segment lost 6 bases, leaving 6 bases of the junction unmatched. Germline values: CDR1 MNHEY, CDR2 SVGAGI. CDR3 region: CASSRAGWETQYF. The DNA of the CDR3 is TGTGCCAGCAGCCGAGCGGGATGGGAGACCCAGTACTTC.

The rearrangement joins TRBV29-1 to TRBJ2-3, with D uncertain. In germline, CDR1 is SQVTM, CDR2 ANQGSEA. The CDR3 loop spans 13 amino acids. V gave up 1 base and J gave up 2 bases, with 7 bases separating them. The CDR3 DNA sequence: TGCAGCGTTGAAGGGCTAAACACAGATACGCAGTATTTT. Amino acid sequence: CSVEGLNTDTQYF.

The V and J genes are TRBV29-1 and TRBJ2-1; D perhaps matches TRBD1 (6 bases). The CDR3 sequence is 15 residues long. Germline V gene sequence: CDR1 SQVTM, CDR2 ANQGSEA. Between the trimmed V and J ends, which lost 3 bases and 1 base, there was a span of 13 bases. CDR3 bases: TGCAGCGTTGAGGGGGCCCATCGGTCCTACAATGAGCAGTTCTTC. It is translated as CSVEGAHRSYNEQFF.

This clone has just one count. The rearrangement links TRBV7-3 to TRBJ2-3, with 15 bases matching TRBD2. Germline V lookup: CDR1 SGHTA, CDR2 FQGTGA. Losses at the gene ends were 0 bases for V and 6 bases for J; bases not matched to a gene: 4. This CDR3 has 17 residues. The CDR3 is CASSLTGLAGGPDTQYF. CDR3 in DNA: TGTGCCAGCAGCTTAACAGGACTAGCGGGGGGGCCTGATACGCAGTATTTT.

The chain links TRBV9 to TRBJ2-5; TRBD1 agrees at 7 bases. With 2 bases clipped from V and 5 bases from J, the junction kept 3 bases outside the gene matches. Per germline, CDR1 SGDLS and CDR2 YYNGEE. The CDR3 length is 13 residues. CDR3 loop: CASSVTGWETQYF. The CDR3 DNA reads as TGTGCCAGCAGCGTGACAGGGTGGGAGACCCAGTACTTC. Using reference TRBV9 and TRBJ2-5 for the parts outside the CDR3, the full variable domain is DSGVTQTPKHLITATGQRVTLRCSPRSGDLSVYWYQQSLDQGLQFLIQYYNGEERAKGNILERFSAQQFPDLHSELNLSSLELGDSALYFCASSVTGWETQYFGPGTRLLVL.

Only one count was recorded for this clone. V gene TRBV5-6 combines with J gene TRBJ1-2; D not resolved. V lost 4 bases, J lost 7 bases, and 17 bases lay in between. The CDR3 is 14 residues long. Germline loops: CDR1 SGHDT, CDR2 YYEEEE. The CDR3 DNA reads TGTGCCAGCAGCCCCGGACGGAGTGGTCGTGGCTACACCTTC. This codes for CASSPGRSGRGYTF.

The chain couples TRBV28 to TRBJ1-1; no clear D gene. V dropped 3 bases and J dropped 1 base, with 9 bases sitting between them. The CDR3 covers 14 residues. The V gene's germline CDR1 is MDHEN and CDR2 SYDVKM. In DNA form, the CDR3 reads TGTGCCAGCAGTTTTCGACAAAGGAACACTGAAGCTTTCTTT. As protein: CASSFRQRNTEAFF. Full variable domain (missing parts from reference TRBV28 and TRBJ1-1): DVKVTQSSRYLVKRTGEKVFLECVQDMDHENMFWYRQDPGLGLRLIYFSYDVKMKEKGDIPEGYSVSREKKERFSLILESASTNQTSMYLCASSFRQRNTEAFFGQGTRLTVV.